These T cell receptor beta chains were read from a single sample in a study of OX40 agonist ivuxolimab in advanced cancers. The data were produced by immunoSEQ multiplex PCR, yet TCRdb's version contains in-frame clones alone and is incomplete. The profile covers about 15,000 clones, with more than 70% appearing a single time and 28% taken by the ten largest. The sequenced sample was CD4+ or CD8+ T cells sorted from blood, obtained in a trial of the OX40 agonist ivuxolimab. These receptors were collected from an adult with an advanced solid tumor such as melanoma, head and neck, liver or kidney cancer. CDR3s include the opening cysteine and the closing phenylalanine or tryptophan. D genes are given only for firm matches. Clone size is given for some rows only: seen once, a few or many times, or a class if the clone is expanded.

TRBD1,TRBJ1-1,.,TRBV4-1,TGCGCCAGCAGCCAAGGACAGGGGGCGCTTACTGAAGCTTTCTTT,CASSQGQGALTEAFF
.,TRBJ1-4,.,TRBV4-1,TGCGCCAGCAGCCAAGATCGAGCGGGAAGGGCTAGTGAAAAACTGTTTTTT,CASSQDRAGRASEKLFF
.,TRBJ1-4,.,TRBV5-4,TGCGCCAGCAGCCAGTTCCATGGACCTCGAGAAGGAAAACTGTTTTTT,CASSQFHGPREGKLFF
.,TRBJ2-1,medium-sized,TRBV6-6,TGTGCCAGCAGTCTCGGCAAGGCGGGTGAGCAGTTCTTC,CASSLGKAGEQFF
.,TRBJ2-7,.,TRBV29-1,TGCAGCGTTGAAACGGCTGGAGGGGGTTACGAGCAGTACTTC,CSVETAGGGYEQYF
.,TRBJ2-3,.,TRBV5-4,TGTGCCAGCAGCCACGGGGGAGGGGGTGGCACAGATACGCAGTATTTT,CASSHGGGGGTDTQYF
.,TRBJ2-7,.,TRBV7-6,TGTGCCAGCAGCTACCTGGAGGGAAGGGGATACGAGCAGTACTTC,CASSYLEGRGYEQYF
TRBD1,TRBJ2-7,.,TRBV15,TGTGCCACCAGCAGAGCTGGACAGGGGGGTTTCGACGAGCAGTACTTC,CATSRAGQGGFDEQYF
.,TRBJ1-2,few,TRBV6-6,TGTGCCAGCAGTTACCTCGGGGGCTATGGCTACACCTTC,CASSYLGGYGYTF
TRBD1,TRBJ2-1,.,TRBV27,TGTGCCAGCAGTCTACCGACAGGGCTGGGGTACAATGAGCAGTTCTTC,CASSLPTGLGYNEQFF
TRBD1,TRBJ1-5,.,TRBV27,TGTGCCAGCAGTCCAACCTTTGGCCGGGACAGGGGCATGCAGCCCCAGCATTTT,CASSPTFGRDRGMQPQHF
.,TRBJ2-2,.,TRBV9,TGTGCCAGCAGCGTACAGCCCGGGGAGCTGTTTTTT,CASSVQPGELFF
TRBD2,TRBJ2-1,.,TRBV7-6,TGTGCCAGCAGCTTAGGGTACGGCCTAGCGGGCGACAATGAGCAGTTCTTC,CASSLGYGLAGDNEQFF
TRBD2,TRBJ2-7,.,TRBV5-6,TGTGCCAGCAGCTTGGGGGGTTGGAGCGGGAGCTCCTACGAGCAGTACTTC,CASSLGGWSGSSYEQYF
TRBD1,TRBJ1-4,.,TRBV5-4,TGCGCCAGCAGCCCAACGGGACAGGGGGTTTCGGATGAAAAACTGTTTTTT,CASSPTGQGVSDEKLFF
TRBD1,TRBJ1-2,.,TRBV4-1,TGCGCCAGCAGCCAAGGGAAAGGACAGGGCTATGGCTACACCTTC,CASSQGKGQGYGYTF
.,TRBJ2-7,.,TRBV9,TGTGCCAGCAGCGTAGGGTCTAGCTACGAGCAGTACTTC,CASSVGSSYEQYF
.,TRBJ2-7,.,TRBV19,TGTGCCAGTAGTATAGAGGCAAAATTAGTGTACGAGCAGTACTTC,CASSIEAKLVYEQYF
.,TRBJ1-1,.,TRBV11-2,TGTGCCAGCAGCTTAGGGGGGGGCTGGACTGAAGCTTTCTTT,CASSLGGGWTEAFF
TRBD2,TRBJ2-3,once,TRBV9,TGTGCCAGCAGCGTAGGGGCTAGCGGGGGGCCCAGCACAGATACGCAGTATTTT,CASSVGASGGPSTDTQYF
TRBD2,TRBJ2-7,.,TRBV4-3,TGCGCCAGCAGCCAGAGGGAGGGAAGGTACGAGCAGTACTTC,CASSQREGRYEQYF
.,TRBJ2-1,.,TRBV28,TGTGCCAGCAGTCAGGGTTCTAGCCCCTACAATGAGCAGTTCTTC,CASSQGSSPYNEQFF
TRBD1,TRBJ1-5,.,TRBV19,TGTGCCAGTACCCTGACAGGGGGCTATCAGCCCCAGCATTTT,CASTLTGGYQPQHF
.,TRBJ2-1,.,TRBV19,TGTGCCAGTAGTATCTCCGGGACGGCCGTGTACAATGAGCAGTTCTTC,CASSISGTAVYNEQFF
.,TRBJ2-7,once,TRBV14,TGTGCCAGCAGCCAAGTTGTAGGGTCCTACGAGCAGTACTTC,CASSQVVGSYEQYF
.,TRBJ2-1,.,TRBV6-5,TGTGCCAGCAGTTACACCAGGGGCTCCTACAATGAGCAGTTCTTC,CASSYTRGSYNEQFF
.,TRBJ1-4,.,TRBV28,TGTGCCAGCAGCCCCAATGGGGTGGGACCGTTAAGCGAAAAACTGTTTTTT,CASSPNGVGPLSEKLFF
.,TRBJ2-7,.,TRBV2,TGTGCCAGCACCGAAGACGAGCAGTACTTC,CASTEDEQYF
.,TRBJ1-2,once,TRBV27,TGTGCCAGCAGTTTAACGCAGGGGAAGGGCTACACCTTC,CASSLTQGKGYTF
.,TRBJ1-1,.,TRBV27,TGTGCCAGCAGTTCCCTGACAGGATTGAACACTGAAGCTTTCTTT,CASSSLTGLNTEAFF
.,TRBJ2-3,.,TRBV28,TGTGCCAGCAGTTTCCTCCGGGATAGCACAGATACGCAGTATTTT,CASSFLRDSTDTQYF
.,TRBJ1-2,.,TRBV10-2,TGCGCCAGCAGTGAGTCGGGTGGCTACACCTTC,CASSESGGYTF
TRBD1,TRBJ2-1,.,TRBV5-4,TGTGCTCAGCCAGGGGGTCTCAATGAGCAGTTCTTC,CAQPGGLNEQFF
.,TRBJ2-2,.,TRBV7-2,TGTGCCAGCAGCCCCGGACTCTACACCGGGGAGCTGTTTTTT,CASSPGLYTGELFF
TRBD2,TRBJ2-1,.,TRBV19,TGTGCCAGTAGTCCCCTTTTTAGACTAGCTTACAATGAGCAGTTCTTC,CASSPLFRLAYNEQFF
TRBD1,TRBJ1-2,medium-sized,TRBV7-8,TGTGCCAGCAGCTTACTCGGGACAGGGGACTTCTATGGCTACACCTTC,CASSLLGTGDFYGYTF
.,TRBJ1-1,.,TRBV6-5,TGTGCCAGCAGTTACTTCTGGGCCGAGGGGGACACTGAAGCTTTCTTT,CASSYFWAEGDTEAFF
TRBD2,TRBJ2-3,.,TRBV9,TGTGCCAGCAGCAGACTAGCGGGGACAGATACGCAGTATTTT,CASSRLAGTDTQYF
.,TRBJ1-2,once,TRBV29-1,TGCAGCGTTTTCCCCATGGGATATGGCTACACCTTC,CSVFPMGYGYTF
TRBD1,TRBJ1-4,.,TRBV5-6,TGTGCCAGCAGCCCCGAAAGACAGGGGGAAGATGAAAAACTGTTTTTT,CASSPERQGEDEKLFF
.,TRBJ2-3,.,TRBV4-3,TGCGCCAGCAGCCAAGTCCCCCCTGACGGACCTTTAGGAGATACGCAGTATTTT,CASSQVPPDGPLGDTQYF
TRBD1,TRBJ2-1,.,TRBV10-2,TGCGCCAGCAGTGTTGACAGGGAAGGACGTGGTAGCTCCTACAATGAGCAGTTCTTC,CASSVDREGRGSSYNEQFF
.,TRBJ1-1,.,TRBV11-1,TGTGCCAGCAGCTTAGGGTCAGGGGTGGGGAGAGGGTACGCTGAAGCTTTCTTT,CASSLGSGVGRGYAEAFF
TRBD1,TRBJ1-2,few,TRBV2,TGTGCCAGCATGGGTTCCAGGGGGGTGGACTATGGCTACACCTTC,CASMGSRGVDYGYTF
.,TRBJ1-2,few,TRBV2,TGTGCCAGCAGTGTTTCTAACGCAGCTAACTATGGCTACACCTTC,CASSVSNAANYGYTF
TRBD2,TRBJ2-5,.,TRBV5-8,TGTGCCAGCAGCTTTGGACTAGTCGTAGAGACCCAGTACTTC,CASSFGLVVETQYF
.,TRBJ2-2,.,TRBV5-4,TGTGCCAGCAGCCCCCGGAGATGGGTCGGCACCGGGGAGCTGTTTTTT,CASSPRRWVGTGELFF